This TCR beta chain was sequenced for a study of regulatory T cells in long-lasting Graves disease. HTBI primers from iRepertoire and Arm-PCR of CDR3 regions yielded the TCR beta libraries. One entry per CDR3 protein, called by TCRdb with MiXCR from the multiplex PCR reads. The top ten clones hold 20% to 25% of a sample with more than 300,000 distinct CDR3 sequences, around 15% of them seen once. The sample holds many counts of this clonotype. V shed 4 bases and J shed 2 bases, with 9 bases lying between them. This CDR3 has 14 residues. The V gene's germline CDR1 is SGDLS and CDR2 YYNGEE. This sample's time point: newly diagnosed GD, antithyroid drugs for less than 3 months. Scientists built the TCR library using RNA that was extracted from PBMCs. Patients were from an endocrinology department in Xi'an, China. These data were also reused for a study on T cells in Graves' hyperthyroidism and ophthalmopathy. From that second work: Researchers barred patients who had uncontrolled infection, other autoimmune disease, pregnancy or lactation. Diagnostic decisions used clinical symptoms, serum thyroxine and TRAb, thyroid ultrasound and orbital computed tomography. Model predictions of ophthalmopathy came a median approximately seven months before onset.

The source of this sequence is a young woman with Graves disease. V usage is TRBV9 and J usage is TRBJ2-2, with no clear D. Specimen: peripheral blood mononuclear cells (PBMCs), collected at new diagnosis, from a patient treated with antithyroid drugs. This CDR3 is CASSLDPNTGELFF. The DNA of the CDR3 is TGTGCCAGCAGCCTTGATCCTAACACCGGGGAGCTGTTTTTT.